This T cell receptor (beta chain) was profiled in a study of blood T cell repertoires in COVID-19. Original analysis: Researchers report that nucleated cell counts were estimated from reference gene primer amplification. The assay was immunoSEQ multiplex PCR, and TCRdb's table has in-frame clones only and misses some. V and J calls and clone size are those listed in that table; D and trimming were worked out from the DNA. The sample lists 300,000 to 350,000 clones, more than 85% occurring once. Across about two dozen US areas, participants ranged in age from roughly 18 to 95 years. Donors of Cohort 3 who recovered were those that had two negative PCRs, clearance, or symptom resolution. This CDR3 has 19 amino acids.

V gene TRBV1 combines with J gene TRBJ2-7; the tabulated D call, TRBD2, remains unverified against the DNA. TRBV1 is described as a pseudogene. Sample: PBMCs or T cells enriched from blood (not recorded which). The sequence was obtained from a woman aged 25-40 years who had recovered from COVID-19. CDR3 residues: CTSSQEIQRGGRYPYEQYF. In nucleotides, the CDR3 is TGCACCAGCAGCCAAGAGATTCAGCGGGGGGGCCGATACCCCTACGAGCAGTACTTC.